The TCR beta chain described here comes from a study of tumor and adjacent non-tumor tissue in lung cancer (dated by TCRdb to 2017 to 2018). The study in broad terms: Of the cohort, roughly 12 patients had adenocarcinoma, 2 had squamous cell carcinoma and 1 had small cell lung cancer. The study compared bulk TCRbeta repertoires between lung tumor tissue and matched distant non-tumor lung tissue from more than twelve lung cancer patients. Sequencing produced more than 100,000,000 productive TCRbeta reads in total, an average of about 4 million reads per sample. For each patient, one tumor sample and one normal lung sample were taken, giving some 33 paired specimens that underwent TCRbeta CDR3 sequencing. Ages among the roughly 15 patients ranged from roughly 30 to 76 years, there were approximately 10 men and 5 women, and disease was at TNM stage I to III. Beyond this particular receptor, the publication reports: TCR diversity was significantly higher in younger patients, and greater tumor TCR diversity was associated with shorter overall survival and shorter disease-free survival. Significantly higher TCR diversity (inverse Simpson) was observed in tumor tissue than in normal lung tissue (roughly 390 vs 170, P = 0.0075, Mann-Whitney U test). Neither the sequencing platform nor unique molecular identifiers are named or mentioned anywhere in the methods. The cohort had only around 15 patients, and the authors noted that larger samples and more detailed clinical data are needed. In normal lung, the top 100 clones accounted for a significantly larger cumulative share of the repertoire than in tumor tissue. Because peripheral blood was not sequenced, the blood TCRbeta repertoires of the lung cancer patients in the study went unexamined.

RNA was isolated from bulk, unsorted tissue, and RNA quality was assessed with a NanoDrop ND-1000 and an Agilent 2100. Newly diagnosed lung cancer patients without prior chemotherapy who had been admitted for thoracic surgery in China between August and November 2014 were enrolled as donors. Patients with previous radiotherapy or chemotherapy, or with another concurrent cancer, were excluded from the study. Surgical tissue pieces of about 1-2.2 cm3 were preserved in RNAlater solution and stored at -80 °C until use. About this clonotype: Its antigen specificity is not known. A read error is possible here, since a much larger clone lies one base away.

The library was prepared using multiplex PCR. Sequencing relied on an Illumina HiSeq 2500. TCRbeta libraries were built by three rounds of nested PCR using primers (Table S4), following protocols modified from ARM-PCR. Before sequencing, PCR products of 200-500 bp were excised from the gel and purified with the QIAquick gel extraction kit. The paper's data handling went like this. Trimmomatic was used to clean the reads, FLASH was used to merge the reads into complete CDR3 sequences, and MiTCR was used to assign the reads to V(D)J germline segments. Clonal diversity was calculated as the inverse Simpson's index using VDJtools. In-frame sequences lacking a premature stop codon were counted as productive reads. The public reads were reprocessed in TCRdb via fastp at Q25 and MiXCR, keeping in-frame beta chains. For every CDR3 protein sequence, its rows merge into one entry that carries the most common genes and DNA. The V and J calls were not made by the authors but by TCRdb's processing. This sample has some 84,000 distinct CDR3 sequences in its table, and roughly 62% of those were observed once. The ten largest clones take up 15% of the sample.

V has 6 bases trimmed and J has 5 bases trimmed; junction bases matching no gene number 12. For CDR1 and CDR2, the germline V gene (reference sequence) lists DFQATT and SNEGSKA. The CDR3 measures 15 amino acids from cysteine to phenylalanine. Solely the CDR3 DNA is kept, with 45 bases framed from the first base. Sequencing input: lung tumor tissue. Recombination connected TRBV20-1 to TRBJ2-5, and 10 junctional nucleotides match TRBD2. The receptor was derived from a man aged 65-85 years with non-small cell lung cancer. The CDR3 reads as follows: CSARTSGAVGETQYF. The sequence in DNA is TGCAGTGCGCGAACTAGCGGGGCCGTCGGGGAGACCCAGTACTTC.